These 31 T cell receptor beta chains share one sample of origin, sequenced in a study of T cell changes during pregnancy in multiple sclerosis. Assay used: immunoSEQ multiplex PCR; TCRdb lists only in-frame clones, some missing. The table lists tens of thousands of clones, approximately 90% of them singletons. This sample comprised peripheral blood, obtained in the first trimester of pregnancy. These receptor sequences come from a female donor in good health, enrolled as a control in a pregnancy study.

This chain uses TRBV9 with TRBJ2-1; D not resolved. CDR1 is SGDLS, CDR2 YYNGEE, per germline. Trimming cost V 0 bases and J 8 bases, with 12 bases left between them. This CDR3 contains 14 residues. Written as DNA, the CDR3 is TGTGCCAGCAGCGTAGGGCAGGAATGGGATGAGCAGTTCTTC. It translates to CASSVGQEWDEQFF. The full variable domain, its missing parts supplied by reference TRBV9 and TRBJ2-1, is DSGVTQTPKHLITATGQRVTLRCSPRSGDLSVYWYQQSLDQGLQFLIQYYNGEERAKGNILERFSAQQFPDLHSELNLSSLELGDSALYFCASSVGQEWDEQFFGPGTRLTVL.

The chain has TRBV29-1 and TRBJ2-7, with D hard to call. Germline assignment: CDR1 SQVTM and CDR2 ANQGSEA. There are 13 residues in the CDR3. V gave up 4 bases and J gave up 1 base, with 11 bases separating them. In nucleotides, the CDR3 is TGCAGCGTTGCCCCTGCGGTTTCCTACGAGCAGTACTTC. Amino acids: CSVAPAVSYEQYF.

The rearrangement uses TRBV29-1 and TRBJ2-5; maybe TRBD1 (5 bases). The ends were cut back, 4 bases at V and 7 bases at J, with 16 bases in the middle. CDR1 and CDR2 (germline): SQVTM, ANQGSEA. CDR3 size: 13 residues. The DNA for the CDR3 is TGCAGCGTTGTTAAGGGGATCGGCTCGACCCAGTACTTC. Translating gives CSVVKGIGSTQYF.

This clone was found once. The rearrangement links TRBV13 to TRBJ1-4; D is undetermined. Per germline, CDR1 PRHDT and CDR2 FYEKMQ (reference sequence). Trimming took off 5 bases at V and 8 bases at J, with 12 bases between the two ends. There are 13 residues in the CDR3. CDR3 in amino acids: CASSRTVGEKLFF. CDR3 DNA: TGTGCCAGCAGCCGCACAGTGGGCGAAAAACTGTTTTTT.

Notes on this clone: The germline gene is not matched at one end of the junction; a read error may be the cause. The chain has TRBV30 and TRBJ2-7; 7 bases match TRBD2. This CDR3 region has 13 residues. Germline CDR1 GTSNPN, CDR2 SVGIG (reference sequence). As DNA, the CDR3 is TGTGCCTGGGGTGTGGGGGGGTTCTACGAGCAGTACTTC. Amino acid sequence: CAWGVGGFYEQYF. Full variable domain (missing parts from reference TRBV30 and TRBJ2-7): SQTIHQWPATLVQPVGSPLSLECTVEGTSNPNLYWYRQAAGRGLQLLFYSVGIGQISSEVPQNLSASRPQDRQFILSSKKLLLSDSGFYLCAWGVGGFYEQYFGPGTRLTVT.

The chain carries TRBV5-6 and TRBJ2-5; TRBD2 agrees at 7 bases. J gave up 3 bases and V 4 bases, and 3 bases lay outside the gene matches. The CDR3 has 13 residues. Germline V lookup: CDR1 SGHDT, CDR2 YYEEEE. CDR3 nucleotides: TGTGCCAGCAGCGCAGGACTAGAAGAGACCCAGTACTTC. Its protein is CASSAGLEETQYF.

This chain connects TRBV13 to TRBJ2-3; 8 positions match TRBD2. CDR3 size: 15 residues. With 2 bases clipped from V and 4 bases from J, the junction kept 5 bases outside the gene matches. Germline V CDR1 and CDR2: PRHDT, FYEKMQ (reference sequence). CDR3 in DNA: TGTGCCAGCAGCTTAATGAGCGGGGGCGCAGATACGCAGTATTTT. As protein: CASSLMSGGADTQYF.

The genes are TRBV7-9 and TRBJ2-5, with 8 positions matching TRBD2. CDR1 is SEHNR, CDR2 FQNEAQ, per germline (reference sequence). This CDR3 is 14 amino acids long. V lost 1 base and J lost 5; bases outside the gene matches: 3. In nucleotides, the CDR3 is TGTGCCAGCAGCTTAGTCGGGGGGGCCGAGACCCAGTACTTC. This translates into CASSLVGGAETQYF.

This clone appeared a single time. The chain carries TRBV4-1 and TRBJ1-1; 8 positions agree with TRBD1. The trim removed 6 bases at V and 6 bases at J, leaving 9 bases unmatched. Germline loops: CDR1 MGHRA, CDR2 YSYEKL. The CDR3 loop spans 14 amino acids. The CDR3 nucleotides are TGCGCCAGCAGACAGGACAGGGCGGTACCTGAAGCTTTCTTT. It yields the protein CASRQDRAVPEAFF.

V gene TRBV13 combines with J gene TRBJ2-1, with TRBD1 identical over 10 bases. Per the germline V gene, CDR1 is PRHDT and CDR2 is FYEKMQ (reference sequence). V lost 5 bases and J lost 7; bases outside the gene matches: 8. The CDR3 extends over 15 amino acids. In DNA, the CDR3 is TGTGCCAGCAGCCATCGGACAGGGGGTGTTAATGAGCAGTTCTTC. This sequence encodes CASSHRTGGVNEQFF.

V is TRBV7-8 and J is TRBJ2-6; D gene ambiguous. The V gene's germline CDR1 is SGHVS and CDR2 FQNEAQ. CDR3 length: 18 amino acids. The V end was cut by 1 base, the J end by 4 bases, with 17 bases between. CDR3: CASSLGGGVGLGANVLTF. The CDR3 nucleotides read TGTGCCAGCAGCTTAGGCGGTGGTGTCGGATTGGGGGCCAACGTCCTGACTTTC.

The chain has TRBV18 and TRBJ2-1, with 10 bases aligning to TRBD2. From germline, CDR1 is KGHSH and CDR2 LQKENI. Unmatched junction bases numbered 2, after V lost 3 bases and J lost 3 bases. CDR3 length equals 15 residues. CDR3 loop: CASSPTSGDYNEQFF. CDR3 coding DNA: TGTGCCAGCTCACCCACTAGCGGGGACTACAATGAGCAGTTCTTC.

CDR3 in amino acids: CASSLWEGTYGYTF. The DNA of the CDR3 is TGTGCCAGCAGCTTATGGGAGGGTACTTATGGCTACACCTTC. The chain has TRBV5-6 and TRBJ1-2, with no clear D. The CDR3 totals 14 residues. Germline loops: CDR1 SGHDT, CDR2 YYEEEE. V dropped 2 bases and J dropped 5 bases, with 13 bases sitting between them. Variable domain in full (rest from reference TRBV5-6 and TRBJ1-2): DAGVTQSPTHLIKTRGQQVTLRCSPKSGHDTVSWYQQALGQGPQFIFQYYEEEERQRGNFPDRFSGHQFPNYSSELNVNALLLGDSALYLCASSLWEGTYGYTFGSGTRLTVV.

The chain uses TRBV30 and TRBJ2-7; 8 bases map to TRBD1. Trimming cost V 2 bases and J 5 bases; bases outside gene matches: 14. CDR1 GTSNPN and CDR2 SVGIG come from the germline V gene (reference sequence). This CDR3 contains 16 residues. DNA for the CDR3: TGTGCCTGGAGTTTGGGTATTGACAGGGGAAGGGACGAGCAGTACTTC. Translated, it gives CAWSLGIDRGRDEQYF.

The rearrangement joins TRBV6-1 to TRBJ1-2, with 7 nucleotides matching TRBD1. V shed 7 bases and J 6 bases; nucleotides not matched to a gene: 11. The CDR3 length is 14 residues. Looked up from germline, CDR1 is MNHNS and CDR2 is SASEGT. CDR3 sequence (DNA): TGTGCCAGCACTACAGGGGCGGATAGGCATGGCTACACCTTC. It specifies CASTTGADRHGYTF.

In DNA form, the CDR3 reads TGTGCCAGCAGCCATCATCGCTCCGGGACAGGGGTGAACACTGAAGCTTTCTTT. Translated: CASSHHRSGTGVNTEAFF. The J gene is TRBJ1-1, the V gene TRBV4-2; TRBD1 agrees at 10 bases. V lost 3 bases, J lost 0 bases, and 10 bases stayed unmatched. The V gene's germline CDR1 is LGHNA and CDR2 YNFKEQ. CDR3 length equals 18 residues.

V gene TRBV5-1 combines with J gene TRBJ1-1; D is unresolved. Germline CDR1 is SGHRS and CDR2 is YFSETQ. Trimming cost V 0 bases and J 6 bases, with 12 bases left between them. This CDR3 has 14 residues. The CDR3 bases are TGCGCCAGCAGCTTGGCCCCGAGGAGGGCTGAAGCTTTCTTT. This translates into CASSLAPRRAEAFF.

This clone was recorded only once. The DNA of the CDR3 is TGTGCCAGTAGTCCAGAGGGCCACTTTAACTATGGCTACACCTTC. It is translated as CASSPEGHFNYGYTF. This chain joins TRBV19 and TRBJ1-2; D ambiguous. The CDR3 consists of 15 residues. Germline V CDR1 and CDR2: LNHDA, SQIVND (reference sequence). V lost 5 bases and J 1 base, leaving 14 bases between the germline ends.

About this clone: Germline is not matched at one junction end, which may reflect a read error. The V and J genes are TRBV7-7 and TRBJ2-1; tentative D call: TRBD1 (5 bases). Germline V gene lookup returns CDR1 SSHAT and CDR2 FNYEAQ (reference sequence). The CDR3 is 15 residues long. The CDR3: CASSLGRDTYNEQFF. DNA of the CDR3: TGTGCTAGCAGCTTAGGCAGGGATACCTACAATGAGCAGTTCTTC.

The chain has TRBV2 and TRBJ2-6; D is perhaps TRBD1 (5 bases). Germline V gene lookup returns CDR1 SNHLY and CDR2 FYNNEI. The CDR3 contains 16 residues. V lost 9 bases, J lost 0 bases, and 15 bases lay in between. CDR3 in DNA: TGTGCCAGTATCGACAGCCTATCCTCTGGGGCCAACGTCCTGACTTTC. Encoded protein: CASIDSLSSGANVLTF.

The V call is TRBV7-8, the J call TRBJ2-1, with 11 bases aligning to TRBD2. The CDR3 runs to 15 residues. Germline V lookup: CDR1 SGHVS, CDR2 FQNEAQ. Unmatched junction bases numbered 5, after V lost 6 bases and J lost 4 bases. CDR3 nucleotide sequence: TGTGCCAGCAGGTACTCTAGCGGGGGGTACAATGAGCAGTTCTTC. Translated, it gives CASRYSSGGYNEQFF.

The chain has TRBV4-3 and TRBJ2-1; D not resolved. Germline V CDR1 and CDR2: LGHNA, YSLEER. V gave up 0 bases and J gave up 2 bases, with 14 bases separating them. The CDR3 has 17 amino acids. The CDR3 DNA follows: TGCGCCAGCAGCCAAGACTCCATGGCAGGTACCTACAATGAGCAGTTCTTC. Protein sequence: CASSQDSMAGTYNEQFF.

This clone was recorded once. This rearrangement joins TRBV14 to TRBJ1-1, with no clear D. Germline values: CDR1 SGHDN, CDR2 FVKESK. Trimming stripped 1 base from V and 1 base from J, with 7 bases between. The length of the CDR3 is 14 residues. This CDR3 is CASSQVSGNTEAFF. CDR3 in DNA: TGTGCCAGCAGCCAAGTCTCCGGGAACACTGAAGCTTTCTTT.

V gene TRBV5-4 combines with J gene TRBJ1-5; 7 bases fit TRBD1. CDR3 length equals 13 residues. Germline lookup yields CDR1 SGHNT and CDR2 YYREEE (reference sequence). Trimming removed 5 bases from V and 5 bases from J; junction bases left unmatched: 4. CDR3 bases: TGTGCCAGCAGTCTAGGGGGCGATCAGCCCCAGCATTTT. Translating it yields CASSLGGDQPQHF.

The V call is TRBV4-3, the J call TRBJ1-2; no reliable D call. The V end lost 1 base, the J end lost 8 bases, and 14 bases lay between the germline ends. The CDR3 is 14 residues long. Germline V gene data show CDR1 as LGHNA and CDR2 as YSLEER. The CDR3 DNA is TGCGCCAGCAGCCAAGTAAACAGAGACCAGGGCTACACCTTC. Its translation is CASSQVNRDQGYTF.

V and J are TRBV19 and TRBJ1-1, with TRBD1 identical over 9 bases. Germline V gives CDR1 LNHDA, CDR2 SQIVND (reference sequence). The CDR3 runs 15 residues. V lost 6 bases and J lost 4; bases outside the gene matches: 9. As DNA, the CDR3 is TGTGCCAGTAGGCTTACACAGGGGGCGGTCACTGAAGCTTTCTTT. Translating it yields CASRLTQGAVTEAFF.

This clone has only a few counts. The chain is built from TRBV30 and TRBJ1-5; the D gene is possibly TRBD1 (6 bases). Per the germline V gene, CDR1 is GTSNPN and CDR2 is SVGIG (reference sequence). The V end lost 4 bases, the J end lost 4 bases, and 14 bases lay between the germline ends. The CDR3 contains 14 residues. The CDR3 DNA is TGTGCCTGGAATAGTGGGACAACAAATCAGCCCCAGCATTTT. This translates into CAWNSGTTNQPQHF.

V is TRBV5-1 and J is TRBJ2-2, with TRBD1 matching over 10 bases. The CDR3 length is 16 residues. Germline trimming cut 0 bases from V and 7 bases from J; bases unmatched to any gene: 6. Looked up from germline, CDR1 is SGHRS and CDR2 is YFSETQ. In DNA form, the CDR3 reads TGCGCCAGCAGCTTGGAGTCCCGGGACAGGGGCGGGGAGCTGTTTTTT. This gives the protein CASSLESRDRGGELFF.

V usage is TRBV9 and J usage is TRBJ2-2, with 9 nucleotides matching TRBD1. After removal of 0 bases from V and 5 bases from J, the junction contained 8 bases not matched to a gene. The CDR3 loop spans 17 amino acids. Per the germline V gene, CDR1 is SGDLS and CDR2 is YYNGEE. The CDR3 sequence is CASSVDMDRGKTGELFF. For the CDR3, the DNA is TGTGCCAGCAGCGTAGATATGGACAGGGGTAAGACCGGGGAGCTGTTTTTT.

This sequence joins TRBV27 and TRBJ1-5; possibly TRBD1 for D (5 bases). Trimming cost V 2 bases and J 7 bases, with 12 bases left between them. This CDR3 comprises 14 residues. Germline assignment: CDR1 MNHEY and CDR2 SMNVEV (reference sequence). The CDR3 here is CASSLTQGGQPQHF. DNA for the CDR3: TGTGCCAGCAGTTTAACCCAGGGAGGGCAGCCCCAGCATTTT.

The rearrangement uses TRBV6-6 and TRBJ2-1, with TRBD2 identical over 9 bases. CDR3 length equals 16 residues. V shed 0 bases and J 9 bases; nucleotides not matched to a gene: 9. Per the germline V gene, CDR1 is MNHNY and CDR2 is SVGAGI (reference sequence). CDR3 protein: CASSYSSTVAGAEQFF. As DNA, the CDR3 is TGTGCCAGCAGTTACTCGAGTACGGTAGCGGGAGCTGAGCAGTTCTTC.